This T cell receptor (beta chain) was profiled in a study of T cell responses to AZD1222 COVID-19 vaccine. Study-level information: Second-dose intervals near 4 or 12 weeks were combined.

The protocol was immunoSEQ multiplex PCR, while the TCRdb copy is restricted to in-frame clones and leaves out a portion. The table lists 150,000 to 200,000 clones, roughly 92% of them singletons. Germline lookup yields CDR1 SGHTA and CDR2 FQGNSA. V was cut by 5 bases and J by 3 bases, with 10 bases left in between. CDR3 length equals 13 residues. The receptor's source is an adult in good health. The sample in question was peripheral blood, obtained on day 0 of AZD1222 vaccination. The rearrangement links TRBV7-2 to TRBJ1-1; D unresolved. The CDR3 DNA reads as TGTGCCAGCAGCACCCTGCGGGACACTGAAGCTTTCTTT. Protein: CASSTLRDTEAFF.